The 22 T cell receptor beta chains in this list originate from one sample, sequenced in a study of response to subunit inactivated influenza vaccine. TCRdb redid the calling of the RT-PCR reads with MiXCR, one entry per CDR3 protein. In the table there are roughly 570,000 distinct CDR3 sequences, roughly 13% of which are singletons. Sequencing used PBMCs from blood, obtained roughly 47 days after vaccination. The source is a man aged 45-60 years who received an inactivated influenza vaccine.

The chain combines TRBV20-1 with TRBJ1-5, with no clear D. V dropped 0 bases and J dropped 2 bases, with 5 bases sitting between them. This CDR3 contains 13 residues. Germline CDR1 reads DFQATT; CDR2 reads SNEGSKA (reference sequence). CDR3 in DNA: TGCAGTGCTAGAGATTTGCGCAATCAGCCCCAGCATTTT. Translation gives CSARDLRNQPQHF.

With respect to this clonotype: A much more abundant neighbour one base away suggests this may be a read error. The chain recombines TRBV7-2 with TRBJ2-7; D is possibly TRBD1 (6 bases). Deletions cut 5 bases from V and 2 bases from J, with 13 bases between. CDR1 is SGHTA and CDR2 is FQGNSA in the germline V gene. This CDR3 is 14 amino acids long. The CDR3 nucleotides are TGTGCCAGCAGCCACATGGACAGAACCTACGAGCAGTACTTC. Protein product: CASSHMDRTYEQYF.

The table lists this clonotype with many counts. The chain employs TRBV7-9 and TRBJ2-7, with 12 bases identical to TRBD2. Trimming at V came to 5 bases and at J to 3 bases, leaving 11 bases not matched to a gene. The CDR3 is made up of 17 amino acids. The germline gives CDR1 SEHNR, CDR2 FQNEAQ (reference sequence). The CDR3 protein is CASSRKGLAGGYYEQYF. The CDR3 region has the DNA TGTGCCAGCAGCAGAAAGGGACTAGCGGGCGGATACTACGAGCAGTACTTC.

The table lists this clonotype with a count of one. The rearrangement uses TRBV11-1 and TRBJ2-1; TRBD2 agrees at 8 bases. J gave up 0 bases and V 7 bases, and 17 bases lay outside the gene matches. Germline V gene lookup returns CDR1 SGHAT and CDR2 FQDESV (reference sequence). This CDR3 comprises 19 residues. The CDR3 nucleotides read TGTGCCAGCAACCTACCCCAACCGCGGCTAGCGGGCTCCTACAATGAGCAGTTCTTC. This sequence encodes CASNLPQPRLAGSYNEQFF. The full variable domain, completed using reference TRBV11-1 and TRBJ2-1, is EAEVAQSPRYKITEKSQAVAFWCDPISGHATLYWYRQILGQGPELLVQFQDESVVDDSQLPKDRFSAERLKGVDSTLKIQPAELGDSAMYLCASNLPQPRLAGSYNEQFFGPGTRLTVL.

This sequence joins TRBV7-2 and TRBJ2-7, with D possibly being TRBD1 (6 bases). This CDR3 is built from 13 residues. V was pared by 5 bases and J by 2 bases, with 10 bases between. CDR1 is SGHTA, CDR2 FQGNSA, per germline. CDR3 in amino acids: CASSKDSAYEQYF. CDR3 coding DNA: TGTGCCAGCAGCAAGGACAGCGCCTACGAGCAGTACTTC.

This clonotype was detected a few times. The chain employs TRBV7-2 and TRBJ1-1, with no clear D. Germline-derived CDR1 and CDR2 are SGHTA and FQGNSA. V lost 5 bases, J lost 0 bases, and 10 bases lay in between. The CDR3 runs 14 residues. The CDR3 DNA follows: TGTGCCAGCAGCCGTGCGGCTGTGAACACTGAAGCTTTCTTT. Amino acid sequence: CASSRAAVNTEAFF.

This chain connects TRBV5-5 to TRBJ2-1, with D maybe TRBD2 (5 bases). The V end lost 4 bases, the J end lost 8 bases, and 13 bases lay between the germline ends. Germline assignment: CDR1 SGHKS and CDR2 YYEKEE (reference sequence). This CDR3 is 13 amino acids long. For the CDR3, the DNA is TGTGCCAGCAGCGGGCAGCCGCGGGATGAGCAGTTCTTC. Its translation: CASSGQPRDEQFF.

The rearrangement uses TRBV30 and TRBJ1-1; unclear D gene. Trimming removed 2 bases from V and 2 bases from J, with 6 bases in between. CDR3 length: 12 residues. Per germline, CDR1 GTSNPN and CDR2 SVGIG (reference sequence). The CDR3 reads CAWSYSNTEAFF. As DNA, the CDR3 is TGTGCCTGGAGTTATAGTAACACTGAAGCTTTCTTT.

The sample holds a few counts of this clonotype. CDR3 residues: CASSPRRGASNEQYF. CDR3 sequence (DNA): TGTGCCAGCAGTCCCCGGCGGGGCGCGTCCAACGAGCAGTACTTC. V gene TRBV28 combines with J gene TRBJ2-7; tentative D call: TRBD2 (6 bases). Germline CDR1 and CDR2: MDHEN and SYDVKM. This CDR3 contains 15 residues. Between the trimmed V and J ends, which lost 5 bases and 5 bases, there was a span of 19 bases.

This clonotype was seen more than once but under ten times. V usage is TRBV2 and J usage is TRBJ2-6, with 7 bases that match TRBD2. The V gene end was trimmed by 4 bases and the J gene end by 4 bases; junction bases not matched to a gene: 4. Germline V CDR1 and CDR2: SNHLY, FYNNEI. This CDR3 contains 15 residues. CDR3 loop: CASSGPTSGANVLTF. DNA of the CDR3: TGTGCCAGCAGTGGACCGACTAGCGGGGCCAACGTCCTGACTTTC.

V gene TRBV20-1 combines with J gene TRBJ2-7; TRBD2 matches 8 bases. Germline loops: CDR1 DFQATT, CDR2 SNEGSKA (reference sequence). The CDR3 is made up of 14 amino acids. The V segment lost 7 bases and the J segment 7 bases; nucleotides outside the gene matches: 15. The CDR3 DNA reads TGCAGTGTCTGGTCCGGGAGGGCCAAGGGTGAGCAGTACTTC. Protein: CSVWSGRAKGEQYF.

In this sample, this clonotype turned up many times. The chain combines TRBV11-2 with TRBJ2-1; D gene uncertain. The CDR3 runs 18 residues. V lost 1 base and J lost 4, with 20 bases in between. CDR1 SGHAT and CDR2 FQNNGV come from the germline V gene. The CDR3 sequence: CASSLVVHRPPRYNEQFF. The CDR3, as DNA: TGTGCCAGCAGCTTAGTAGTCCATCGGCCGCCGCGTTACAATGAGCAGTTCTTC.

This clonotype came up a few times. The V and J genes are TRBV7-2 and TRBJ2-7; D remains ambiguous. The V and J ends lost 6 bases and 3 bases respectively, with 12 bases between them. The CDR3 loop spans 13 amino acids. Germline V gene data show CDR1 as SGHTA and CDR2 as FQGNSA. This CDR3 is CASSWKMGYEQYF. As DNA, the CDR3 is TGTGCCAGCAGTTGGAAAATGGGCTACGAGCAGTACTTC.

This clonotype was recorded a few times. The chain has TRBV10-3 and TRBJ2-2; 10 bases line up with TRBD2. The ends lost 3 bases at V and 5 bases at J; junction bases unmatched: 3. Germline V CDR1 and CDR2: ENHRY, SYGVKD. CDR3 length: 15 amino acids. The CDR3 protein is CAISDLAGETGELFF. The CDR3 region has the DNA TGTGCCATCAGTGACCTAGCGGGAGAGACCGGGGAGCTGTTTTTT.

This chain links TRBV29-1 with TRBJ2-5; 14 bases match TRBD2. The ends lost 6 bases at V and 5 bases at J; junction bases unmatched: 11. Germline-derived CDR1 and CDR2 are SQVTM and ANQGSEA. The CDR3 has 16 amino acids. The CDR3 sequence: CSVGLAGGLTGETQYF. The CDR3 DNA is TGCAGCGTAGGACTAGCGGGAGGCTTGACTGGTGAGACCCAGTACTTC.

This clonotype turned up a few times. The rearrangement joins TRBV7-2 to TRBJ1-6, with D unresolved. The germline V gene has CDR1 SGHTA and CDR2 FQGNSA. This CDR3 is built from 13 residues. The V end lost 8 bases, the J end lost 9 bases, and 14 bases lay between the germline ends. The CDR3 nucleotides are TGTGCCAGCGCGCGAGACTGGAGTTCACCCCTCCACTTT. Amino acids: CASARDWSSPLHF.

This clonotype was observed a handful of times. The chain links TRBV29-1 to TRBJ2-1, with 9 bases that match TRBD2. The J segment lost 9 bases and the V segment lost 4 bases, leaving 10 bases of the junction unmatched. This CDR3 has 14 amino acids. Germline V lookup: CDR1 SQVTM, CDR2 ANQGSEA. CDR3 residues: CSVGRTSVSAEQFF. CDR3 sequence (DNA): TGCAGCGTTGGCCGGACTAGCGTTTCGGCTGAGCAGTTCTTC.

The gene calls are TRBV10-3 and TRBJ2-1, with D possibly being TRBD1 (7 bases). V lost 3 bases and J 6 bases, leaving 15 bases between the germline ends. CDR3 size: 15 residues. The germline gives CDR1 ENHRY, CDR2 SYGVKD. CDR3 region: CAISDTTQGGNEQFF. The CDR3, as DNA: TGTGCCATCAGTGATACGACGCAGGGGGGCAATGAGCAGTTCTTC.

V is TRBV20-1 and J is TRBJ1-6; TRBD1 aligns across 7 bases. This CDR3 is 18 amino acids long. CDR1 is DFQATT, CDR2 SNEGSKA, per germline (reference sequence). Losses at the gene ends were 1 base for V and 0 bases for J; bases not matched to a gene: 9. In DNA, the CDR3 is TGCAGTGCTAGAGCCGGACAGGTCGGGATCTCCTATAATTCACCCCTCCACTTT. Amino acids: CSARAGQVGISYNSPLHF.

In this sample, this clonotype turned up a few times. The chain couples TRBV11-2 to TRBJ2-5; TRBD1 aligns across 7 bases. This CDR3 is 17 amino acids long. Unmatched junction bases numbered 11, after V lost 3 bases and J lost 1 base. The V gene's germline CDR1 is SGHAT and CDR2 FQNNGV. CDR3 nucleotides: TGTGCCAGCAGCTTTCCTCCGGGACAGATACTCCAAGAGACCCAGTACTTC. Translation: CASSFPPGQILQETQYF.

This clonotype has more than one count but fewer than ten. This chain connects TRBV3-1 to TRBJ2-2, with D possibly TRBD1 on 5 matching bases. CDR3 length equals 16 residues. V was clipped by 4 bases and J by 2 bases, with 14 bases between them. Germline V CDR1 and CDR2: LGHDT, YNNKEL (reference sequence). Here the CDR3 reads CASSPLTATNTGELFF. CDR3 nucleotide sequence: TGTGCCAGCAGCCCCTTGACAGCCACTAACACCGGGGAGCTGTTTTTT.

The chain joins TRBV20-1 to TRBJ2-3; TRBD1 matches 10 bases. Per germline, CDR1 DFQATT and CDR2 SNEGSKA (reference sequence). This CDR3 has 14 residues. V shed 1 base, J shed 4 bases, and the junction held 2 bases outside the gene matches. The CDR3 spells CSARVGTGADTQYF. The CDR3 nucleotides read TGCAGTGCTAGAGTTGGGACAGGGGCAGATACGCAGTATTTT.